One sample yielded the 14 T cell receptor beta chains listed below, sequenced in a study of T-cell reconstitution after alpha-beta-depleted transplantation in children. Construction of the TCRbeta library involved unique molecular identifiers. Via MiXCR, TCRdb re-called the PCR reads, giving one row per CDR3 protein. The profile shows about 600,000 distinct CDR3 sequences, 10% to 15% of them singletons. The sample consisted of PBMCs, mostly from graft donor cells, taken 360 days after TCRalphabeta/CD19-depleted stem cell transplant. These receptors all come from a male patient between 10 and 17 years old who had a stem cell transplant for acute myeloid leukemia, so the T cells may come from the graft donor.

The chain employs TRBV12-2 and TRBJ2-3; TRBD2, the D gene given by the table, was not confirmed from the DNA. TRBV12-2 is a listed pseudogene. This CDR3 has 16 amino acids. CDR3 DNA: TGTGCAAGTCGCGCGCTAACTAGCGGGGCCCCCGATACGCAGTATTTT. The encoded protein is CASRALTSGAPDTQYF.

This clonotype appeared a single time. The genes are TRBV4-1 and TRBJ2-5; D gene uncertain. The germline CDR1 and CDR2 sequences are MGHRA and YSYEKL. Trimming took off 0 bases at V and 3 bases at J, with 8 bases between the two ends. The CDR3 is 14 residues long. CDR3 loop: CASSQDQRKETQYF. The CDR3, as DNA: TGCGCCAGCAGCCAAGATCAGCGAAAAGAGACCCAGTACTTC.

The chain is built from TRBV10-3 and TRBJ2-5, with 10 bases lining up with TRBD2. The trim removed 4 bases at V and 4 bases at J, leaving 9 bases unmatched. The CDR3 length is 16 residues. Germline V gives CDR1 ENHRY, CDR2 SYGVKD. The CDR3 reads CAISATGTSVGETQYF. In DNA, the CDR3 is TGTGCCATCAGTGCCACCGGGACTAGCGTTGGAGAGACCCAGTACTTC.

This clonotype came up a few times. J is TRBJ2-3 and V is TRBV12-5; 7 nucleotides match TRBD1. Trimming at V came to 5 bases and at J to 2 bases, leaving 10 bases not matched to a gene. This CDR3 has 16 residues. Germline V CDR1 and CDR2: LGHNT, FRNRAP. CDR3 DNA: TGTGCTAGTGGTCCTGACAGGGAACATTCCACAGATACGCAGTATTTT. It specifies CASGPDREHSTDTQYF. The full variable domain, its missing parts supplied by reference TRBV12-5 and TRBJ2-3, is DARVTQTPRHKVTEMGQEVTMRCQPILGHNTVFWYRQTMMQGLELLAYFRNRAPLDDSGMPKDRFSAEMPDATLATLKIQPSEPRDSAVYFCASGPDREHSTDTQYFGPGTRLTVL.

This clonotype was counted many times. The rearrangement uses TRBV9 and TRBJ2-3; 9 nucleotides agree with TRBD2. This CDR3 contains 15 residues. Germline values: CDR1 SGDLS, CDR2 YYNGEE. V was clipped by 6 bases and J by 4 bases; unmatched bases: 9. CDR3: CASTFSGSLSDTQYF. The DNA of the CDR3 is TGTGCCAGCACTTTTAGCGGGAGTTTGTCAGATACGCAGTATTTT.

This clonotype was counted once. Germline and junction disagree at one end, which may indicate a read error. The CDR3 sequence is CTTSDPTPSGELFF. The CDR3 nucleotides read TGTACCACCAGTGACCCAACTCCCTCCGGGGAGCTGTTTTTT. The chain combines TRBV24-1 with TRBJ2-2; D is unclear. CDR3 length: 14 residues. CDR1 is KGHDR and CDR2 is SFDVKD in the germline V gene.

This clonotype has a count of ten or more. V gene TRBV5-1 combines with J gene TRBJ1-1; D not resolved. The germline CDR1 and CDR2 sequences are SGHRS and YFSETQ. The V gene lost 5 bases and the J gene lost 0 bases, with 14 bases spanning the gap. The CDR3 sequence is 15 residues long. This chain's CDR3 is CASRLLGSLNTEAFF. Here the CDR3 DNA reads TGCGCCAGCAGGCTACTCGGATCTTTGAACACTGAAGCTTTCTTT. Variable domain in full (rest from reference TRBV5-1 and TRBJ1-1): KAGVTQTPRYLIKTRGQQVTLSCSPISGHRSVSWYQQTPGQGLQFLFEYFSETQRNKGNFPGRFSGRQFSNSRSEMNVSTLELGDSALYLCASRLLGSLNTEAFFGQGTRLTVV.

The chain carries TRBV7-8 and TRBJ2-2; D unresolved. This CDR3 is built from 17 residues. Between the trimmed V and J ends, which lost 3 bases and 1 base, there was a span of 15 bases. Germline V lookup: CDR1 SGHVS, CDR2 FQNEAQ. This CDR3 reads CASSLSSRLLNTGELFF. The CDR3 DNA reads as TGTGCCAGCAGCTTGTCGTCTCGACTTCTGAACACCGGGGAGCTGTTTTTT.

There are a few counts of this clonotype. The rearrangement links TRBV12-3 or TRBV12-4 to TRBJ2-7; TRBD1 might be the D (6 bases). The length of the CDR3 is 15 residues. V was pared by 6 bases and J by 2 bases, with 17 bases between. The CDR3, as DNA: TGTGCCAGCAGACTACAGGGTAAGAGCCCCTACGAGCAGTACTTC. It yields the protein CASRLQGKSPYEQYF.

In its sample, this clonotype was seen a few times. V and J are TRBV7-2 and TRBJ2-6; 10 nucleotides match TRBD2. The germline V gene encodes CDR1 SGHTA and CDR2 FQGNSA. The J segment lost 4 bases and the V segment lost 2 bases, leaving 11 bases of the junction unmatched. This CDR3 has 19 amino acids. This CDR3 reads CASSLWASGSWVGANVLTF. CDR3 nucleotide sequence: TGTGCCAGCAGCTTATGGGCTAGCGGGAGTTGGGTCGGGGCCAACGTCCTGACTTTC.

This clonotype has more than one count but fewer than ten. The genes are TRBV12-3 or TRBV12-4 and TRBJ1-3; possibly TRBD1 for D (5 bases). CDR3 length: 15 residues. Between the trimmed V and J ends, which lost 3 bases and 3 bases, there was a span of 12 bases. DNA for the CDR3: TGTGCCAGCAGTTTCAGGGAATGGAGTGGAAACACCATATATTTT. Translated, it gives CASSFREWSGNTIYF.

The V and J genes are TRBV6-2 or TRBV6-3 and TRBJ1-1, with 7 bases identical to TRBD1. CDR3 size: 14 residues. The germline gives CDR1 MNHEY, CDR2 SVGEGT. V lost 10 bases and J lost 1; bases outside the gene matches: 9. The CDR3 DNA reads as TGTGCCAACCCTACCGGGACAGAGAACACTGAAGCTTTCTTT. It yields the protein CANPTGTENTEAFF.

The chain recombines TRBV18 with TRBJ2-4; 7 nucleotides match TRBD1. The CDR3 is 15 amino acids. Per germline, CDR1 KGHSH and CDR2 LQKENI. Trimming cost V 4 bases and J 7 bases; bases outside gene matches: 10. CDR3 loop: CASSLYDRAHNIQYF. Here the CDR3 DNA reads TGTGCCAGCTCACTTTATGACAGGGCACACAACATTCAGTACTTC.

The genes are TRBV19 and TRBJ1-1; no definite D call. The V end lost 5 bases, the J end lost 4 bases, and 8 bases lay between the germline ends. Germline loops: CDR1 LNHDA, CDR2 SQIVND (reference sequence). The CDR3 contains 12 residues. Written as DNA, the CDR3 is TGTGCCAGTAGTTTGGACTTCACTGAAGCTTTCTTT. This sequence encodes CASSLDFTEAFF.